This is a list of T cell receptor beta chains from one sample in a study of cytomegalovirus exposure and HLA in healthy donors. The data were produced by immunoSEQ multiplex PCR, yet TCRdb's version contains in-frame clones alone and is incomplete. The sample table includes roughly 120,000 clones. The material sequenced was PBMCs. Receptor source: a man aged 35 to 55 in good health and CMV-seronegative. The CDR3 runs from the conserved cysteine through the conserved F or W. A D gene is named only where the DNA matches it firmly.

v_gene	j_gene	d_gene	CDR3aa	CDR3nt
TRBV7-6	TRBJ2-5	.	CASSPTRGAGETQYF	TGTGCCAGCAGCCCCACCAGGGGGGCGGGAGAGACCCAGTACTTC
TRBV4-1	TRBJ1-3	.	CASSFDTPSGNTIYF	TGCGCCAGCAGCTTTGACACTCCCTCTGGAAACACCATATATTTT
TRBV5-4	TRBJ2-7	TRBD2	CASSLGSSGSYEQYF	TGTGCCAGCAGCTTGGGGAGTAGCGGGAGTTACGAGCAGTACTTC
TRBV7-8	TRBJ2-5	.	CASSLGNTQETQYF	TGTGCCAGCAGCTTAGGCAACACCCAAGAGACCCAGTACTTC
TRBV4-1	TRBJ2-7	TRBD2	CASSQVDMGLVSGEQYF	TGCGCCAGCAGCCAAGTCGATATGGGACTAGTCTCCGGCGAGCAGTACTTC
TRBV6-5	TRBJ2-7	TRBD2	CASRRPGGSGYEQYF	TGTGCCAGCAGACGGCCGGGCGGGAGTGGGTACGAGCAGTACTTC
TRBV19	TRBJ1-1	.	CASSITGDTEAFF	TGTGCCAGTAGTATCACGGGAGACACTGAAGCTTTCTTT
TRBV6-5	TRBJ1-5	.	CASSLQGGNQPQHF	TGTGCCAGCAGTTTACAGGGAGGCAATCAGCCCCAGCATTTT
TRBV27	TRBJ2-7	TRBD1	CASSGTVGEQYF	TGTGCCAGCAGTGGGACAGTCGGCGAGCAGTACTTC
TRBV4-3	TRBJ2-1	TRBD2	CASSQDFLNSGISYNEQFF	TGCGCCAGCAGCCAAGATTTCCTGAACAGCGGGATTTCCTACAATGAGCAGTTCTTC
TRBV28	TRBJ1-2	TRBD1	CASSSFRQGTGYTF	TGTGCCAGCAGTTCCTTTAGACAGGGGACAGGCTACACCTTC
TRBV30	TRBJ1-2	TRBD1	CAWAKYSGQNYGYTF	TGTGCCTGGGCGAAGTACTCGGGACAGAACTATGGCTACACCTTC
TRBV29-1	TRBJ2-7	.	CSVGGTPYEQYF	TGCAGCGTGGGGGGTACGCCCTACGAGCAGTACTTC
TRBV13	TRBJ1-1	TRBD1	CASSRGTGANTEAFF	TGTGCCAGCAGCCGCGGGACAGGGGCGAACACTGAAGCTTTCTTT
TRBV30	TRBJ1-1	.	CAWSVSPTEAFF	TGTGCCTGGAGTGTCTCCCCCACTGAAGCTTTCTTT
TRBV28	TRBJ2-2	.	CASIIGGTNTGELFF	TGTGCCAGCATCATTGGGGGGACGAACACCGGGGAGCTGTTTTTT
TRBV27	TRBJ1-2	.	CASSLMGYGSYGYTF	TGTGCCAGCAGTTTAATGGGCTATGGGAGCTATGGCTACACCTTC
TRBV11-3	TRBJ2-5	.	CASSSTGLGTQYF	TGTGCCAGCAGCTCCACAGGGCTGGGGACCCAGTACTTC
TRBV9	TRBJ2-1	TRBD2	CASSPGTSGNNEQFF	TGTGCCAGCAGCCCCGGGACTAGCGGAAACAATGAGCAGTTCTTC
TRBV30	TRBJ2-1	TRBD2	CAWRLPGGPYNEQFF	TGTGCCTGGCGCCTTCCGGGAGGCCCCTACAATGAGCAGTTCTTC
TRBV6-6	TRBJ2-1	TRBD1	CASRDRGEQFF	TGTGCCAGCAGAGACAGGGGCGAGCAGTTCTTC
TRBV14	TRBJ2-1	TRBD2	CASSQAGGRNEQFF	TGTGCCAGCAGCCAAGCGGGAGGACGTAATGAGCAGTTCTTC
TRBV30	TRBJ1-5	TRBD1	CAWNGQGVQPQHF	TGTGCCTGGAATGGACAGGGAGTTCAGCCCCAGCATTTT
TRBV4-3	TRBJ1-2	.	CASSHGGRPGRGYTF	TGCGCCAGCAGCCACGGCGGCCGTCCGGGAAGAGGCTACACCTTC
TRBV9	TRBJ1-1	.	CASSREPGGLNTEAFF	TGTGCCAGCAGCCGGGAACCCGGGGGATTGAACACTGAAGCTTTCTTT
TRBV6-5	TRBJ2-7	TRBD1	CASRLQGTAYEQYF	TGTGCCAGCAGACTACAGGGGACGGCTTACGAGCAGTACTTC
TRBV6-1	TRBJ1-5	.	CASSASGTSNQPQHF	TGTGCCAGCAGTGCCTCCGGGACAAGCAATCAGCCCCAGCATTTT
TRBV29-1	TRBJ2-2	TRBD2	CSVAVSLAGGPVGELFF	TGCAGCGTCGCGGTCTCACTGGCGGGAGGGCCAGTTGGGGAGCTGTTTTTT
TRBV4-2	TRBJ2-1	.	CASSRAEGRTYNEQFF	TGTGCCAGCAGCCGGGCGGAGGGGCGGACTTACAATGAGCAGTTCTTC
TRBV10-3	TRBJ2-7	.	CAISESEAARIYF	TGTGCCATCAGTGAGTCGGAGGCCGCCCGGATTTACTTC
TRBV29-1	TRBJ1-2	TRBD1	CSVVGQGAQGYTF	TGCAGCGTCGTGGGACAGGGGGCGCAGGGCTACACCTTC
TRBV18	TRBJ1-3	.	CASSPEIQGNGNTIYF	TGTGCCAGCTCACCGGAAATACAGGGTAACGGAAACACCATATATTTT
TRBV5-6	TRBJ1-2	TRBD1	CASRRGTVRDYTF	TGTGCCAGCAGGAGGGGGACAGTTCGGGACTACACCTTC
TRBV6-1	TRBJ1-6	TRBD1	CASGTGAHNSPLHF	TGTGCCAGCGGGACAGGGGCCCATAATTCACCCCTCCACTTT
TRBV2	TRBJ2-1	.	CASSPYNEQFF	TGTGCCAGCAGTCCGTACAATGAGCAGTTCTTC
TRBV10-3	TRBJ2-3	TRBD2	CAISEKAGAPDTQYF	TGTGCCATCAGTGAAAAAGCGGGAGCCCCAGATACGCAGTATTTT
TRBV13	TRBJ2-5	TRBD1	CASSPHPGLTGGETQYF	TGTGCCAGCAGCCCCCACCCGGGGTTAACAGGGGGGGAGACCCAGTACTTC
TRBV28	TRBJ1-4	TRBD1	CASSRNRGTNEKLFF	TGTGCCAGCAGTCGCAACAGGGGAACTAATGAAAAACTGTTTTTT
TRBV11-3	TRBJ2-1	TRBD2	CASSLRREGHEQFF	TGTGCCAGCAGCTTAAGGCGGGAGGGCCATGAGCAGTTCTTC
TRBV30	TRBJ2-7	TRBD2	CAWGQGGSYEQYF	TGTGCCTGGGGTCAGGGAGGGTCCTACGAGCAGTACTTC
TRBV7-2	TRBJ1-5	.	CASSAKVGVDQPQHF	TGTGCCAGCAGCGCGAAGGTAGGGGTCGATCAGCCCCAGCATTTT